Below are 25 T cell receptor beta chains sequenced from a single sample in a study of blood T cell repertoires in COVID-19. Generated by immunoSEQ multiplex PCR, the TCRdb table keeps only in-frame clones and is missing some. The sample lists about 480,000 clones, approximately 89% occurring once. Sequenced: peripheral blood. These receptors originate from a man between 18 and 29 years old with COVID-19, enrolled during active disease.

There are a few counts of this clone. Distinct nucleotide sequences in the sample also encode this CDR3. V usage is TRBV2 and J usage is TRBJ2-3; 7 nucleotides line up with TRBD1. The V gene end was trimmed by 6 bases and the J gene end by 0 bases; junction bases not matched to a gene: 0. There are 13 residues in the CDR3. Germline V CDR1 and CDR2: SNHLY, FYNNEI. CDR3 residues: CASSRGSTDTQYF. CDR3 coding DNA: TGTGCCAGCAGCAGGGGGAGCACAGATACGCAGTATTTT.

This clone showed up just once. The chain employs TRBV6-6 and TRBJ1-1; possibly TRBD1 for D (5 bases). Deletions cut 0 bases from V and 7 bases from J, with 12 bases between. The CDR3 is made up of 14 amino acids. The germline V gene has CDR1 MNHNY and CDR2 SVGAGI (reference sequence). The CDR3 nucleotides read TGTGCCAGCAGTTACTCCCACAGGATGCATGAAGCTTTCTTT. It specifies CASSYSHRMHEAFF.

The rearrangement joins TRBV5-1 to TRBJ2-7, with D perhaps matching TRBD1 (6 bases). Germline-derived CDR1 and CDR2 are SGHRS and YFSETQ. CDR3 length: 11 amino acids. V lost 6 bases and J 3 bases, leaving 7 bases between the germline ends. In nucleotides, the CDR3 is TGCGCCAGCAAGGACAGCTACGAGCAGTACTTC. This translates into CASKDSYEQYF.

J is TRBJ2-5 and V is TRBV27, with 10 nucleotides matching TRBD1. Trimming at V came to 5 bases and at J to 0 bases, leaving 6 bases not matched to a gene. Germline loops: CDR1 MNHEY, CDR2 SMNVEV (reference sequence). This CDR3 has 16 residues. CDR3 in DNA: TGTGCCAGCAGTCTACGACAGGGGGCGTACCAAGAGACCCAGTACTTC. This encodes CASSLRQGAYQETQYF.

This clone was detected only once. In nucleotides, the CDR3 is TGTGCCAGCAGCCAACGATTCGGGCAGGGGGCTGAAAAACTGTTTTTT. The encoded protein is CASSQRFGQGAEKLFF. The rearrangement links TRBV3-1 (or the pseudogene TRBV3-2) to TRBJ1-4, with TRBD1 matching over 8 bases. The CDR3 is 16 residues long. V shed 2 bases and J 7 bases; nucleotides not matched to a gene: 9. Germline V lookup: CDR1 LGHDT, CDR2 YNNKEL (reference sequence).

J is TRBJ2-5 and V is TRBV3-1 (or the pseudogene TRBV3-2), with 8 bases aligning to TRBD2. The CDR3 runs to 14 residues. CDR1 is LGHDT, CDR2 YNNKEL, per germline (reference sequence). J was trimmed by 4 bases and V by 3 bases; bases with no gene match: 4. The CDR3 is CASSHGAGGETQYF. Written as DNA, the CDR3 is TGTGCCAGCAGCCATGGGGCGGGGGGAGAGACCCAGTACTTC.

The V gene is TRBV19, the J gene TRBJ2-3, with a weak D call TRBD2 (5 bases). The ends were cut back, 10 bases at V and 2 bases at J, with 13 bases in the middle. CDR3 length: 13 residues. Germline CDR1 LNHDA, CDR2 SQIVND (reference sequence). The CDR3 sequence is CATSGLSTDTQYF. In nucleotides, the CDR3 is TGTGCCACCTCAGGACTCTCCACAGATACGCAGTATTTT.

CDR3 in DNA: TGTGCCTTATGCGTATCAGGGGGCACTGAAGCTTTCTTT. Translating gives CALCVSGGTEAFF. The V call is TRBV30, the J call TRBJ1-1; 7 nucleotides match TRBD1. Looked up from germline, CDR1 is GTSNPN and CDR2 is SVGIG (reference sequence). CDR3 length: 13 amino acids. V shed 7 bases, J shed 4 bases, and the junction held 9 bases outside the gene matches.

V is TRBV29-1 and J is TRBJ2-3, with D possibly being TRBD2 (6 bases). The ends were cut back, 2 bases at V and 6 bases at J, with 15 bases in the middle. From germline, CDR1 is SQVTM and CDR2 ANQGSEA. CDR3 length: 14 amino acids. CDR3 amino acids: CSVETGVMTDTQYF. In nucleotides, the CDR3 is TGCAGCGTTGAAACGGGAGTAATGACGGATACGCAGTATTTT.

DNA of the CDR3: TGCGCCAGCAGGTTTTCGGGACTCCCTACGGCCGAGCAGTACTTC. It is translated as CASRFSGLPTAEQYF. V is TRBV5-1 and J is TRBJ2-7, with a weak D call TRBD2 (6 bases). The V end was cut by 5 bases, the J end by 6 bases, with 21 bases between. Per germline, CDR1 SGHRS and CDR2 YFSETQ. This CDR3 has 15 residues.

This chain uses TRBV7-8 with TRBJ2-3, with 15 bases aligning to TRBD2. Germline-derived CDR1 and CDR2 are SGHVS and FQNEAQ. V was clipped by 4 bases and J by 7 bases; unmatched bases: 3. The CDR3 contains 15 residues. CDR3 residues: CASSSGLAGGYTQYF. DNA of the CDR3: TGTGCCAGCAGCTCTGGACTAGCGGGAGGGTATACGCAGTATTTT.

A few counts support this clone. The genes are TRBV7-9 and TRBJ1-2; D gene ambiguous. CDR3 length: 12 residues. V shed 5 bases and J shed 9 bases, with 13 bases lying between them. The germline V gene has CDR1 SEHNR and CDR2 FQNEAQ (reference sequence). Here the CDR3 reads CASSPTRGRYTF. The CDR3 nucleotides are TGTGCCAGCAGCCCGACGAGAGGGCGCTACACCTTC.

The chain carries TRBV7-2 and TRBJ2-3; D perhaps matches TRBD2 (5 bases). The CDR3 has 15 amino acids. Trimming took 5 bases from V and 3 from J, leaving 15 bases between them. Germline V gene lookup returns CDR1 SGHTA and CDR2 FQGNSA. The CDR3 nucleotides are TGTGCCAGCAGCCCCTTCGGGGTCCGGACAGATACGCAGTATTTT. Translation: CASSPFGVRTDTQYF.

V and J are TRBV7-6 and TRBJ2-3; 11 bases match TRBD2. CDR1 is SGHVS and CDR2 is FNYEAQ in the germline V gene. The CDR3 is made up of 18 amino acids. Trimming removed 0 bases from V and 2 bases from J; junction bases left unmatched: 7. The CDR3 DNA reads TGTGCCAGCAGCTTAGCGGCCCTAGCGGGGGGCTACACAGATACGCAGTATTTT. Its protein is CASSLAALAGGYTDTQYF.

The CDR3 is CASSLGTYNNEQFF. DNA for the CDR3: TGCGCCAGCAGCTTAGGGACTTATAACAATGAGCAGTTCTTC. This chain joins TRBV5-1 and TRBJ2-1; D possibly corresponds to TRBD2 (6 bases). Trimming removed 2 bases from V and 5 bases from J, with 11 bases in between. Germline V gene lookup returns CDR1 SGHRS and CDR2 YFSETQ. CDR3 length: 14 residues.

The chain employs TRBV7-2 and TRBJ2-1, with D possibly matching TRBD2 (6 bases). There are 14 residues in the CDR3. V gave up 1 base and J gave up 2 bases, with 6 bases separating them. CDR1 is SGHTA and CDR2 is FQGNSA in the germline V gene. The CDR3 nucleotides are TGTGCCAGCAGCTTAGGACTAGCCTACAATGAGCAGTTCTTC. Its translation is CASSLGLAYNEQFF.

The chain combines TRBV5-1 with TRBJ2-3, with 8 bases identical to TRBD2. This CDR3 region has 15 residues. V lost 4 bases, J lost 3 bases, and 7 bases stayed unmatched. Germline V CDR1 and CDR2: SGHRS, YFSETQ. The CDR3 region is CASSPGRGYTDTQYF. The DNA for the CDR3 is TGCGCCAGCAGCCCCGGGAGGGGGTATACAGATACGCAGTATTTT.

The table lists this clone with a count of one. The chain employs TRBV7-8 and TRBJ1-1; D is ambiguous. V shed 1 base and J shed 1 base, with 7 bases lying between them. CDR1 SGHVS and CDR2 FQNEAQ come from the germline V gene. This CDR3 spans 14 amino acids. In DNA, the CDR3 is TGTGCCAGCAGCTTAGAGACACCGAACACTGAAGCTTTCTTT. Amino acids: CASSLETPNTEAFF.

This chain connects TRBV21-1 to TRBJ2-7; the table's D gene call, TRBD2, was not cross checked with the DNA. TRBV21-1 is marked as a pseudogene. This CDR3 comprises 13 residues. DNA of the CDR3: TGTGCCAGCAGCAAAATGACTCCCTACGAGCAGTACTTC. This encodes CASSKMTPYEQYF.

The chain joins TRBV30 to TRBJ2-6; 9 nucleotides align to TRBD1. Looked up from germline, CDR1 is GTSNPN and CDR2 is SVGIG (reference sequence). Trimming cost V 2 bases and J 1 base; bases outside gene matches: 9. This CDR3 contains 18 residues. In nucleotides, the CDR3 is TGTGCCTGGAGTTTAAAACAGGGGGCGTCTTCTGGGGCCAACGTCCTGACTTTC. It codes for CAWSLKQGASSGANVLTF.

The chain carries TRBV5-1 and TRBJ2-5; D call uncertain. The CDR3 runs to 13 residues. V was cut by 2 bases and J by 5 bases, with 10 bases left in between. Germline V lookup: CDR1 SGHRS, CDR2 YFSETQ. CDR3 sequence reads: CASSLRLWETQYF. CDR3 bases: TGCGCCAGCAGCTTACGCCTATGGGAGACCCAGTACTTC.

The chain is built from TRBV19 and TRBJ1-5; a weak D match, TRBD1 (5 bases). Per the germline V gene, CDR1 is LNHDA and CDR2 is SQIVND (reference sequence). V shed 3 bases and J shed 1 base, with 10 bases lying between them. The CDR3 spans 15 residues. The CDR3 region is CASSITGSSNQPQHF. CDR3 coding DNA: TGTGCCAGTAGTATCACAGGTTCCAGCAATCAGCCCCAGCATTTT.

This clone showed up just a few times. The chain links TRBV2 to TRBJ2-1; 7 nucleotides line up with TRBD1. V lost 7 bases and J lost 7; bases outside the gene matches: 10. This CDR3 has 14 residues. CDR1 is SNHLY and CDR2 is FYNNEI in the germline V gene. CDR3 amino acids: CASTTGTAFNEQFF. The DNA of the CDR3 is TGTGCCAGCACCACCGGGACAGCTTTTAATGAGCAGTTCTTC.

The rearrangement links TRBV19 to TRBJ2-1; D may be TRBD1 (6 bases). Germline loops: CDR1 LNHDA, CDR2 SQIVND (reference sequence). CDR3 length: 12 amino acids. The V gene lost 3 bases and the J gene lost 7 bases, with 7 bases spanning the gap. CDR3 amino acids: CASSIRGNEQFF. CDR3 in DNA: TGTGCCAGTAGTATCAGGGGAAATGAGCAGTTCTTC.

The V call is TRBV7-9, the J call TRBJ2-3; TRBD2 aligns across 11 bases. The CDR3 contains 15 residues. Germline CDR1 SEHNR, CDR2 FQNEAQ (reference sequence). The junction had 6 bases not matched to a gene; V was cut back by 10 bases and J by 0 bases. CDR3 region: CATGTSGLSTDTQYF. For the CDR3, the DNA is TGTGCCACCGGGACTAGCGGCCTGAGCACAGATACGCAGTATTTT.